A single sample gave rise to the 7 T cell receptor beta chains below, sequenced in a study of CD8 T cells in ankylosing spondylitis. TCRdb re-called the 5' RACE reads with MiXCR, one entry per CDR3 protein. There are under 150,000 distinct CDR3 sequences in the sample; 7% to 10% occur only once, and about 3.3% lies in the top ten. The sequenced sample was blood, either unsorted or a sorted T cell fraction (not recorded which). These receptors were collected from a male donor with ankylosing spondylitis or in good health (not recorded which).

There are many counts of this clonotype. This sequence joins TRBV5-6 and TRBJ1-3; D uncertain. The V and J ends lost 3 bases and 11 bases respectively, with 12 bases between them. Germline V gives CDR1 SGHDT, CDR2 YYEEEE. The CDR3 is 12 residues long. CDR3 DNA sequence: TGTGCCAGCAGCTCCGTTGGTTTGCCCATATATTTT. Its translation: CASSSVGLPIYF.

This clonotype was recorded at least ten times. This chain uses TRBV29-1 with TRBJ1-2, with 9 positions matching TRBD1. This CDR3 has 13 residues. Germline-derived CDR1 and CDR2 are SQVTM and ANQGSEA. V shed 4 bases, J shed 2 bases, and the junction held 2 bases outside the gene matches. The CDR3 DNA is TGCAGCGTTGCGGGACAGGGAAACTATGGCTACACCTTC. Amino acids: CSVAGQGNYGYTF.

As concerns this clonotype: A read error is possible here, since a much larger clone lies one base away. The rearrangement uses TRBV5-6 and TRBJ2-6, with D possibly being TRBD1 or TRBD2 (6 bases each). This CDR3 spans 15 amino acids. From germline, CDR1 is SGHDT and CDR2 YYEEEE. CDR3 sequence (DNA): TGTGCCAGCAGCCTGAGGGGGACTGGGGCCAACGGCCTGACTTTC. Amino acids: CASSLRGTGANGLTF.

This clonotype was counted ten times or more. The V gene is TRBV6-2 or TRBV6-3, the J gene TRBJ2-1; tentative D call: TRBD2 (5 bases). CDR1 and CDR2 (germline): MNHEY, SVGEGT. The V end lost 2 bases, the J end lost 6 bases, and 11 bases lay between the germline ends. The CDR3 totals 14 residues. CDR3 protein: CASSYLGRGNEQFF. The CDR3 nucleotides are TGTGCCAGCAGTTACCTTGGGAGAGGCAATGAGCAGTTCTTC.

This clonotype was seen at least ten times. V is TRBV7-2 and J is TRBJ2-7, with D tentatively TRBD1 or TRBD2 (5 bases each). In germline, CDR1 is SGHTA, CDR2 FQGNSA. The CDR3 length is 15 residues. Trimming cost V 4 bases and J 2 bases, with 15 bases left between them. The CDR3 DNA follows: TGTGCCAGCAGCTACGGACTGGGGGAGACCTACGAGCAGTACTTC. This gives the protein CASSYGLGETYEQYF.

There are a few counts of this clonotype. This sequence joins TRBV29-1 and TRBJ2-1, with 10 bases identical to TRBD1. V lost 6 bases, J lost 8 bases, and 10 bases stayed unmatched. The CDR3 spans 14 residues. Per the germline V gene, CDR1 is SQVTM and CDR2 is ANQGSEA. The CDR3 coding sequence is TGCAGCGTGTTCGACAGGGGGCGTAGGGATGAGCAGTTCTTC. It translates to CSVFDRGRRDEQFF.

At least ten counts were recorded for this clonotype. V and J are TRBV7-9 and TRBJ2-2; 10 bases fit TRBD2. The CDR3 is 15 amino acids. V trimming: 8 bases; J trimming: 5 bases; junction bases outside the gene matches: 8. Germline values: CDR1 SEHNR, CDR2 FQNEAQ (reference sequence). Written as DNA, the CDR3 is TGTGCCAGCGGGAAGGGACTAGCGAGGACCGGGGAGCTGTTTTTT. As protein: CASGKGLARTGELFF.